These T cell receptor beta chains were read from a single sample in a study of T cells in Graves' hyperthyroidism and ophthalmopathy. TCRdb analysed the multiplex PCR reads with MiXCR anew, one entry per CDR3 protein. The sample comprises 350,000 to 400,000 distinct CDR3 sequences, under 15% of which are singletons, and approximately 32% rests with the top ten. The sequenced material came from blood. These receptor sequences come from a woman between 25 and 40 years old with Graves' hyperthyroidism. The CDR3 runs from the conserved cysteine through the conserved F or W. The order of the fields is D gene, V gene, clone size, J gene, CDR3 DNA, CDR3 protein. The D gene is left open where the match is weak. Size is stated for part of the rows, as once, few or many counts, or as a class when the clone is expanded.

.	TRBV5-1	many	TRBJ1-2	TGTGCCAGCAGTTTAGGAGGGGGCTATGGCTACACCTTC	CASSLGGGYGYTF
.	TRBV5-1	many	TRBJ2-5	TGCGCCAGCAGCTCCGACGGACGGCAAGAGACCCAGTACTTC	CASSSDGRQETQYF
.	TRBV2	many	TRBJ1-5	TGTGCCAGCAGTGGGGTGCGGAGCAATCAGCCCCAGCATTTT	CASSGVRSNQPQHF
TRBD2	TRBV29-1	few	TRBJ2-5	TGCAGCGTTGAAGTCGGACCAGGACTAGCGGGAGAGGATGAGTACTTC	CSVEVGPGLAGEDEYF
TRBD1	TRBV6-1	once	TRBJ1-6	TGTGCCAGCACCCAGGACAGGCTGAATTCACCCCTCCACTTT	CASTQDRLNSPLHF
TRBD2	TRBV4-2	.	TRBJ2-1	TGTGCCAGCAGCCAGGCCAATTTCGGGCGGGAGGGCCTCGATGAGCAGTTCTTC	CASSQANFGREGLDEQFF
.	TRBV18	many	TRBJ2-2	TGTGCCAGCTCACGGGTCAGAGACGCGAACACCGGGGAGCTGTTTTTT	CASSRVRDANTGELFF
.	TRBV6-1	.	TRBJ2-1	TGTGCCAGCAGTGAAGACCGCTACAATGAGCAGTTCTTC	CASSEDRYNEQFF
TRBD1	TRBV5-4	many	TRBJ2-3	TGTGCCAGCTCATCGACAGGGGGTACAGATACGCAGTATTTT	CASSSTGGTDTQYF
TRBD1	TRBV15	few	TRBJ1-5	TGTGCCACCAGCAGAGATGACAGGGGCAATCAGCCCCAGCATTTT	CATSRDDRGNQPQHF
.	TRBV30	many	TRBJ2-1	TGTGCCTGGAGTTGGGTCGGTGGGGTGGATGAGCAGTTCTTC	CAWSWVGGVDEQFF
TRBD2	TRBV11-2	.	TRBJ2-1	TGTGCCAGCAGCTTAGCGGTGACTAGCGGGAGGTCCGAGGCAAGTGAGCAGTTCTTC	CASSLAVTSGRSEASEQFF
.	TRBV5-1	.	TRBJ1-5	TGCGCCAGCAGCGTGGACGGTTATAGCAATCAGCCCCAGCATTTT	CASSVDGYSNQPQHF
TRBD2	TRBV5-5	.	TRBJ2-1	TGTGCCAGCAACCCGGGACTAGCGGGAGGTCAGGTCGCTAATGAGCAGTTCTTC	CASNPGLAGGQVANEQFF
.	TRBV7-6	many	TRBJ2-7	TGTGCCAGCAGCTTATCAAGCGCAGCTTCCTACGAGCAGTACTTC	CASSLSSAASYEQYF
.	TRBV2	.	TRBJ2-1	TGTGCCAGCAGTGAAGGGGGACCCGACTGGTGGAATGAGCAGTTCTTC	CASSEGGPDWWNEQFF
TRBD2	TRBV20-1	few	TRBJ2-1	TGCAGTGCTAGATCTAGCGGGAGAGAGGGGGGGGGCAATGAGCAGTTCTTC	CSARSSGREGGGNEQFF
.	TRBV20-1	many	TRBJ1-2	TGCAGTGCTCATAACCTGGGCGGTGATGGCTACACCTTC	CSAHNLGGDGYTF
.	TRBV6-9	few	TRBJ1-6	TGTGCCAGCAGTTATCGGGAATTAACCAATTCACCCCTCCACTTT	CASSYRELTNSPLHF
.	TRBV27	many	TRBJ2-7	TGTGCCAGCAGTTTACCCTGGGACATGTGCTCCTACGAGCAGTACTTC	CASSLPWDMCSYEQYF
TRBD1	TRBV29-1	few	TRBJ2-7	TGCAGCGCAGCAACAGGGGACGAGCAGTACTTC	CSAATGDEQYF
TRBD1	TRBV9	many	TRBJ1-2	TGTGCCAGCAGCGTAGGGGGGGACAGCAGCTACACCTTC	CASSVGGDSSYTF
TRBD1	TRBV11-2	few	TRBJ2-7	TGTGCCAGCAGCCCCTATGTAGACAGGGGATCCTACGAGCAGTACTTC	CASSPYVDRGSYEQYF
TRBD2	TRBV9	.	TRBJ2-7	TGTGCCAGCAGCGTAGAAGGTAGCGGGTACGAGCAGTACTTC	CASSVEGSGYEQYF
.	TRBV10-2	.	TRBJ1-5	TGCGCCAGCAGTGAGTCAGATAATCAGCCCCAGCATTTT	CASSESDNQPQHF
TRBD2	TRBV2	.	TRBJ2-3	TGTGCCAGCATTGTTAGACTAGCGGGAGGGCCGGAGGGTTTCACAGATACGCAGTATTTT	CASIVRLAGGPEGFTDTQYF
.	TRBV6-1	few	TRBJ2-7	TGTGCCAGCAGCAGAGCGGAGACCTACGAGCAGTACTTC	CASSRAETYEQYF
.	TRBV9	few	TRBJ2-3	TGTGCCAGCAGCGTAGGACAGGACCCTAGCACAGATACGCAGTATTTT	CASSVGQDPSTDTQYF
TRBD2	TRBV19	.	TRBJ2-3	TGTGCCAGTAGCATGACAGTTAGCGGGAAAACAAGCACAGATACGCAGTATTTT	CASSMTVSGKTSTDTQYF
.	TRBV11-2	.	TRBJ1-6	TGTGCCAGCAGCTTAGGGCTCTATAATTCACCCCTCCACTTT	CASSLGLYNSPLHF
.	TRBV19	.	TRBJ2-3	TGTGCCAGTAGTACACGGGACATCACAGATACGCAGTATTTT	CASSTRDITDTQYF
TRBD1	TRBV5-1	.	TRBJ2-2	TGCGCCAGCAGCCCGCCGACAGGGGTGGGCGCCGGGGAGCTGTTTTTT	CASSPPTGVGAGELFF
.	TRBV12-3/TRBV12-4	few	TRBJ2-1	TGTGCCAGCAGTACAGGACTCCTAAATGAGCAGTTCTTC	CASSTGLLNEQFF
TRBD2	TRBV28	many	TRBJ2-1	TGTGCCAGCAGTTTGAGCGGGGGGTACAATGAGCAGTTCTTC	CASSLSGGYNEQFF
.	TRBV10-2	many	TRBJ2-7	TGCGCCAGCAGTGTCAGCAGGGCCCACGAGCAGTACTTC	CASSVSRAHEQYF